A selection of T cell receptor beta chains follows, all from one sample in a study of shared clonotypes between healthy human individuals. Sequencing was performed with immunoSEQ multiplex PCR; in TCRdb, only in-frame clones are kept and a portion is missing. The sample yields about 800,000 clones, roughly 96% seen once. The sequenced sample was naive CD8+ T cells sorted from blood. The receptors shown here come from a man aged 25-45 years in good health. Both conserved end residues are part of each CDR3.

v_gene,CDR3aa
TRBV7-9,CASSLEPSGRPDDYEQYF
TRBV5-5,CASSPLGTDSYEQYF
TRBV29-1,CSVEGLANEQFF
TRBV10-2,CASQDGHLGNQPQHF
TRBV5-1,CASGPDGLADSYEQYF
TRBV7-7,CASSLGRGEYYEQYF
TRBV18,CASSPRPSTGTFTGELFF
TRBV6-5,CATGTGVNEQFF
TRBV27,CASSLGSGSLGEQYF
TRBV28,CASRVTGGLYNEQFF
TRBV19,CASSLLGLAGETQYF
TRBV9,CASSVDASGSSGETQYF
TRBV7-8,CASSPPAGRTDTQYF
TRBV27,CASSAGLAVSYNEQFF
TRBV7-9,CASSPLNTEAFF
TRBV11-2,CASSNRDRLYNEQFF
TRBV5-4,CASRPAQQMKETQYF
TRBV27,CASSLHAGLTYEQYF
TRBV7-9,CASSPGLAGGLLETQYF
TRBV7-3,CASSLSLAADTGELFF
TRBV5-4,CASSSAISTDTQYF
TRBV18,CASSPRGPRQLNTETFF
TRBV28,CASRQFGGAQPQHF
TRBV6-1,CASTIARPPINEQFF
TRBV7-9,CASSHQGQPQHF
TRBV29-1,CSAMGTDTGELFF
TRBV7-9,CASSLGGSGRGEQFF
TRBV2,CASSGGAGNTIYF
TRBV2,CASSQFDSNQPQHF
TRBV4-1,CASSQSGTAGEQYF
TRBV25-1,CASSGGAGANVLTF
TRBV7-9,CASRPPGFEKLFF
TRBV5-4,CASSLDPGTSMLEQYF
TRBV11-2,CASSLEQGQETQYF
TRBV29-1,CSVRTGLDGELFF
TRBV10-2,CAIEIPGSRANNEQFF
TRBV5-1,CASKINRQFQETQYF
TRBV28,CASSLISSGNTIYF
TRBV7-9,CASSSGKTQYF
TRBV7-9,CATPKAGHNYGYTF
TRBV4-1,CASSHPQGRSTGELFF
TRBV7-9,CASSSTTGDRSYEQYF
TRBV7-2,CASRSVRDLAVYEQYF
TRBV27,CASSLSTGPNEQFF
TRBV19,CASTGVPLTGELFF